This section outlines one TCR beta chain sequence together with its context. No antigen is known for it. This CDR3 is built from 13 residues. CDR1 and CDR2 (germline): KGHSH, LQKENI. V was shortened by 5 bases and J by 2 bases, with 7 bases between the two germline ends. The data stem from a study of cytomegalovirus exposure and HLA in healthy donors. These donors were members of the approximately 120-subject validation cohort, a group separate from the roughly 670-subject first cohort. TCRdb keeps only in-frame clones here, not all; method: immunoSEQ multiplex PCR. The sample holds over 150,000 clones, approximately 96% seen once. Points from the study as a whole: Testing in vitro showed a few CMV-associated chains specific for CMV antigens. Some public TCRs appeared in many individuals, while most sequences were rare.

This chain links TRBV18 with TRBJ1-3; D is ambiguous. The specimen sequenced was PBMCs. This TCR was sampled from a woman aged 18-35 years in good health and CMV-seronegative. CDR3 DNA: TGTGCCAGCTCAAGCGGGACTGGAAACACCATATATTTT. This sequence encodes CASSSGTGNTIYF.